The sequence of this T cell receptor beta chain was determined in a study of cytomegalovirus exposure and HLA in healthy donors. General observations from the study: At a 0.05 false discovery rate, a later analysis found 16,951 TCR beta sequences to be associated with HLA alleles.

At sampling all donors were nominally healthy, likely with unrecorded immune exposures. 13 Jbeta primers and 60 Vbeta primers were used for the PCR. Per the study methods: Later reanalysis found 80 million or so unique TCR beta chains, 9 million to 12 million of them shared. Generated by immunoSEQ multiplex PCR, the TCRdb table keeps only in-frame clones and is missing some. From that table come the V and J calls and clone size; the DNA was used to work out D and trimming. This sample's clone table lists around 120,000 clones. Trimming cost V 3 bases and J 3 bases; bases outside gene matches: 7. This CDR3 region has 15 residues. Germline V gene sequence: CDR1 MDHEN, CDR2 SYDVKM. As to this clone: Its antigen is not known.

The V and J genes are TRBV28 and TRBJ2-5; 7 bases agree with TRBD2. Sequenced sample: PBMCs. This clonotype was obtained from a man in his fifties in good health and CMV-seronegative. The CDR3 DNA reads as TGTGCCAGCAGTTTCAGCCGAGGGACTAAAGAGACCCAGTACTTC. Translated: CASSFSRGTKETQYF.